The T cell receptor (beta chain) under discussion was sequenced for a study of cytomegalovirus exposure and HLA in healthy donors. PCR amplification relied on 60 Vbeta primers (plus 13 Jbeta primers). Data came from immunoSEQ multiplex PCR; TCRdb stores just in-frame clones and leaves some out. There are just under 250,000 clones in the sample; 82% occur only once, and 4.5% to 6% lies in the top ten. As concerns this clone: Its antigen is currently unknown.

The CDR3 length is 15 residues. The ends lost 0 bases at V and 8 bases at J; junction bases unmatched: 6. Germline V gene lookup returns CDR1 SGHDN and CDR2 FVKESK. Findings and limits, study-wide: Links to common viral pathogens appeared, in a later analysis, for several of the most significant clusters. Within a later analysis, the majority of CMV-associated TCR beta chains appeared HLA-restricted.

The specimen was PBMCs. The TCR was taken from a woman aged 40 to 55 in good health and CMV-seropositive. The V gene is TRBV14, the J gene TRBJ2-1, with TRBD2 matching 8 bases. CDR3 in amino acids: CASSQEQREWDEQFF. The CDR3 DNA sequence: TGTGCCAGCAGCCAAGAACAGCGGGAGTGGGATGAGCAGTTCTTC.